This T cell receptor beta chain was obtained from a study of blood T cell repertoires in COVID-19. Study details: Samples taken during acute and convalescent COVID-19 were collected in the United States, Italy and Spain.

In the study's own analysis: The assay estimated nucleated cells by amplifying reference gene primers. The table came from immunoSEQ multiplex PCR; TCRdb's copy has only in-frame clones and leaves some out. V and J calls plus clone size are reproduced from that table; the DNA served to infer D and trimming. The sample carries around 160,000 clones, 70% to 90% recorded once. This CDR3 is 13 amino acids long. V lost 6 bases and J 7 bases, leaving 13 bases between the germline ends. The sample taken for sequencing was peripheral blood. J is TRBJ1-5 and V is TRBV12-3 or TRBV12-4; perhaps TRBD1 as D (6 bases). This TCR came from a woman in her sixties or seventies with COVID-19, enrolled during active disease. The CDR3 sequence: CASSRGDTQPQHF. The CDR3, as DNA: TGTGCCAGCAGCCGGGGGGACACACAGCCCCAGCATTTT.